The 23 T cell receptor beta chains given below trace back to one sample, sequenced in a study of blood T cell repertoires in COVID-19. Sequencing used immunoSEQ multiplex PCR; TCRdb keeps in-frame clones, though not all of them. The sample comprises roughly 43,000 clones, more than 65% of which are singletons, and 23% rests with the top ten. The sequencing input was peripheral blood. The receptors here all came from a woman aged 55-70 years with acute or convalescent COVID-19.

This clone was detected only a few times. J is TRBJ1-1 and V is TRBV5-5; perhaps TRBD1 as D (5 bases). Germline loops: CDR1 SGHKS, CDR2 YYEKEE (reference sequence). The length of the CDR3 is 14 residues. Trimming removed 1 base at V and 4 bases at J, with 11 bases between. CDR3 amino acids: CASSLTPGGTEAFF. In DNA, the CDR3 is TGTGCCAGCAGCTTGACCCCGGGGGGCACTGAAGCTTTCTTT.

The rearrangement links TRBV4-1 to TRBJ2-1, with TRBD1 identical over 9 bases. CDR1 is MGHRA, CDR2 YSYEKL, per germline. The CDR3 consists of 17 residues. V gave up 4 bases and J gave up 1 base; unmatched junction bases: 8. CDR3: CASSPLGGQGSYNEQFF. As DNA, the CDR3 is TGCGCCAGCAGCCCCCTAGGTGGACAGGGGTCCTACAATGAGCAGTTCTTC.

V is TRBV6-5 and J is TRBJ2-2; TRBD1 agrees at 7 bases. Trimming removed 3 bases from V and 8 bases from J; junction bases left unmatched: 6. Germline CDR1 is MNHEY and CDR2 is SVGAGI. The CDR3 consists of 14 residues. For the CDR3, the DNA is TGTGCCAGCAGTTATGAGGACAGGAGGGGGGAGCTGTTTTTT. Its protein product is CASSYEDRRGELFF.

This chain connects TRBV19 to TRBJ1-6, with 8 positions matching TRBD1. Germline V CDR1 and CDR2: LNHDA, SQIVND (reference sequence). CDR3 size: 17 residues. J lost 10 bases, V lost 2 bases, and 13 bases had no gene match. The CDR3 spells CASSISYWGQESSPLHF. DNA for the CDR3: TGTGCCAGTAGTATAAGTTATTGGGGACAGGAGAGCTCACCCCTCCACTTT.

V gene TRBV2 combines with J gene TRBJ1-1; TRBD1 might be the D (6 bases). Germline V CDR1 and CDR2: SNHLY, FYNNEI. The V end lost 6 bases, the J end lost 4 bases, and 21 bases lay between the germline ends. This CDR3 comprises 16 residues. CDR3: CASRSGGAVEGTEAFF. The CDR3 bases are TGTGCCAGCAGATCCGGGGGGGCGGTGGAGGGCACTGAAGCTTTCTTT.

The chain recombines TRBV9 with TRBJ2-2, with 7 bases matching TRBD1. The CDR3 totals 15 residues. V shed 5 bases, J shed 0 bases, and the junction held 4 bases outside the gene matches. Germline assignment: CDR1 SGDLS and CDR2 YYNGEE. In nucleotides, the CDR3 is TGTGCCAGCAGAATGACAGGGACGAACACCGGGGAGCTGTTTTTT. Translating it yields CASRMTGTNTGELFF.

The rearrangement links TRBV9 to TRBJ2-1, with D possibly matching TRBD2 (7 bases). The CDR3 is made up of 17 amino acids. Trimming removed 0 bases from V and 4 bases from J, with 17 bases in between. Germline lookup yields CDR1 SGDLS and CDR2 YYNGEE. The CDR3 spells CASSVAPGGAYYNEQFF. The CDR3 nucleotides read TGTGCCAGCAGCGTAGCCCCTGGGGGGGCCTATTACAATGAGCAGTTCTTC.

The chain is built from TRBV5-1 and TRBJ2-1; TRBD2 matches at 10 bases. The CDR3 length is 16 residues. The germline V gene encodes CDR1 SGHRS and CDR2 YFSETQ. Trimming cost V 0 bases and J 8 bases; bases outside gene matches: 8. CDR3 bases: TGCGCCAGCAGCTTGGCCCTAGCGGGGGCCAAGGATGAGCAGTTCTTC. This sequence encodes CASSLALAGAKDEQFF.

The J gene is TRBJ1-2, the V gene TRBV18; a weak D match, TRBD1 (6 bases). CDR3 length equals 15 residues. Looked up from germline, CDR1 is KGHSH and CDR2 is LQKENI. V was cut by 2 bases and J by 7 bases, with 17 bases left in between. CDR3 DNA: TGTGCCAGCTCACCAGGGGGCCCTCGCCTGGGTGGCTACACCTTC. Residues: CASSPGGPRLGGYTF.

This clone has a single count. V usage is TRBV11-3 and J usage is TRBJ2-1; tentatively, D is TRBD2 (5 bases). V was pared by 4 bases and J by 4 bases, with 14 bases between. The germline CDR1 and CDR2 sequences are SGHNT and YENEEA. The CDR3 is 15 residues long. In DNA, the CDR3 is TGTGCCAGCAGCTCCCGGGATCTCCGGTACAATGAGCAGTTCTTC. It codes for CASSSRDLRYNEQFF.

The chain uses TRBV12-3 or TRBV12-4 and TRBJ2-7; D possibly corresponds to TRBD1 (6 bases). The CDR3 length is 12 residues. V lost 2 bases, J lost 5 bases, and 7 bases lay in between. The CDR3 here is CASSLYRDEQYF. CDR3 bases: TGTGCCAGCAGTTTATACAGGGACGAGCAGTACTTC.

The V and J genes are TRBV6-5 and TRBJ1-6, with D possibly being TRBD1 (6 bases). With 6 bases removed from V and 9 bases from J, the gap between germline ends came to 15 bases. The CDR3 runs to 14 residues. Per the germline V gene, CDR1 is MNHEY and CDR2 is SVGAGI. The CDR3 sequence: CASRGGVRGSPLHF. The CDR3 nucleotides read TGTGCCAGCAGAGGGGGGGTGAGGGGTTCACCCCTCCACTTT.

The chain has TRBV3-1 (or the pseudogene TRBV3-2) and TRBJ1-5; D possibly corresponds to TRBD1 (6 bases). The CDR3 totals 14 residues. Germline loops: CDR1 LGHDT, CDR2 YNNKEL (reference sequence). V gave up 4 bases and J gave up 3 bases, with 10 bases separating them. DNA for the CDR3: TGTGCCAGCAGCCTCCAGGGGCCCAATCAGCCCCAGCATTTT. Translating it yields CASSLQGPNQPQHF.

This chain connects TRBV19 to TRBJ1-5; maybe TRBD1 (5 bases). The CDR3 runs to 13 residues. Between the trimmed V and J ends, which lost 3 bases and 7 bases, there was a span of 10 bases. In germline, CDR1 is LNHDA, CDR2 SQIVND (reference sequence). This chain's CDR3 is CASSIQGSQPQHF. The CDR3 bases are TGTGCCAGTAGTATCCAGGGTAGCCAGCCCCAGCATTTT.

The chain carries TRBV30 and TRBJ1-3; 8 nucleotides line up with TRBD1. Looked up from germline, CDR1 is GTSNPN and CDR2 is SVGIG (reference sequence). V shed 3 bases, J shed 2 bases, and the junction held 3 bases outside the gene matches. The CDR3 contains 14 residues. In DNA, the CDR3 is TGTGCCTGGAGACAGGGGGGGCCTGGAAACACCATATATTTT. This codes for CAWRQGGPGNTIYF.

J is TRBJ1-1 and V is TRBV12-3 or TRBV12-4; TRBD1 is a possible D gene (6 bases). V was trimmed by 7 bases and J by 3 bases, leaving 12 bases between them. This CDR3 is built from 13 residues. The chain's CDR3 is CASIPQGYTEAFF. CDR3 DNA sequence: TGTGCCAGCATACCACAGGGATACACTGAAGCTTTCTTT.

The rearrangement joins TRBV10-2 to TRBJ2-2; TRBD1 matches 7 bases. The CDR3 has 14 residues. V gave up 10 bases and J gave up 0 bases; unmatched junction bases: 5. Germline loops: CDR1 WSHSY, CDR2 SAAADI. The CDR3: CATLGTANTGELFF. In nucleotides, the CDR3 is TGCGCCACCCTCGGGACAGCGAACACCGGGGAGCTGTTTTTT.

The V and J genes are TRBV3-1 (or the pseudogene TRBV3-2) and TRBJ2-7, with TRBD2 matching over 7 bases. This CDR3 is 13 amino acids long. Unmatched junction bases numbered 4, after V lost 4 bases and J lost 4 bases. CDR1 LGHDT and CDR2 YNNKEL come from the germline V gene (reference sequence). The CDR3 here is CASSRDYHYEQYF. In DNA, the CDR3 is TGTGCCAGCAGCCGGGACTACCATTACGAGCAGTACTTC.

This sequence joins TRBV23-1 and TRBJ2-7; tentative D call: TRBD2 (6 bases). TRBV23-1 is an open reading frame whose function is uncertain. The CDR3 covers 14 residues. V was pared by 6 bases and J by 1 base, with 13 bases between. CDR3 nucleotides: TGCGCCAGCAGCCCCGAGGGGACTTCCTACGAGCAGTACTTC. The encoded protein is CASSPEGTSYEQYF.

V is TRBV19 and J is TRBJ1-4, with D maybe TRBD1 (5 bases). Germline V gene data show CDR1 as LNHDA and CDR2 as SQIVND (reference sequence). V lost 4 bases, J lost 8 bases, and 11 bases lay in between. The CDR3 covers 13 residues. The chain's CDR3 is CASSRGRGEKLFF. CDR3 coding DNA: TGTGCCAGTAGTAGAGGGAGGGGAGAAAAACTGTTTTTT.

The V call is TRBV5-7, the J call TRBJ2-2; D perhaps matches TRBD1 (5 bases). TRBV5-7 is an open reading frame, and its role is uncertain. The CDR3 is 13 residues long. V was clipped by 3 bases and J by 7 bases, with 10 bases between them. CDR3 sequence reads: CASSSREIGELFF. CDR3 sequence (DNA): TGTGCCAGCAGCTCCAGGGAAATCGGGGAGCTGTTTTTT.

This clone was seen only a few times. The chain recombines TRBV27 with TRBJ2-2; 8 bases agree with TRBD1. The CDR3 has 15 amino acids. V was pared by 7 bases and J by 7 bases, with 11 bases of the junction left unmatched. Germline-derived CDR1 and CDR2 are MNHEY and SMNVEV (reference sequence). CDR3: CASKKETGANGELFF. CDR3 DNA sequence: TGTGCCAGCAAAAAGGAGACAGGGGCTAACGGGGAGCTGTTTTTT.

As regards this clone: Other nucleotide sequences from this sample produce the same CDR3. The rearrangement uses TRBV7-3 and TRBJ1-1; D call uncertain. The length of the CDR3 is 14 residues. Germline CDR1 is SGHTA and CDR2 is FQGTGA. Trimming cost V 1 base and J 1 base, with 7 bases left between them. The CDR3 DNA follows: TGTGCCAGCAGCTTAAACGCAGGGAACACTGAAGCTTTCTTT. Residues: CASSLNAGNTEAFF. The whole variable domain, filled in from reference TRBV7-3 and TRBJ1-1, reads GAGVSQTPSNKVTEKGKYVELRCDPISGHTALYWYRQSLGQGPEFLIYFQGTGAADDSGLPNDRFFAVRPEGSVSTLKIQRTERGDSAVYLCASSLNAGNTEAFFGQGTRLTVV.